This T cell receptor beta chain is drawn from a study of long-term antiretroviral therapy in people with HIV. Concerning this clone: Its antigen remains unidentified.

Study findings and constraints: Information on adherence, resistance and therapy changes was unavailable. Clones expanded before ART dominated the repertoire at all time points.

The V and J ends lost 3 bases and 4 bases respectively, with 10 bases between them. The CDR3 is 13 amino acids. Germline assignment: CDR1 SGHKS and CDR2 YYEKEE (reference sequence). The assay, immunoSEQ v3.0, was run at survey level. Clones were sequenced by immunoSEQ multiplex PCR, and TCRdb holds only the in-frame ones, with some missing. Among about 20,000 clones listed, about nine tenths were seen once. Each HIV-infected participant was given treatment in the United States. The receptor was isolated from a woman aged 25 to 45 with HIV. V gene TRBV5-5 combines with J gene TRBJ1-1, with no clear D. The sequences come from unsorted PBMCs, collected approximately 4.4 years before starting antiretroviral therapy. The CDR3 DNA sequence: TGTGCCAGCAGCTGGCGAAGTAGCACTGAAGCTTTCTTT. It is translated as CASSWRSSTEAFF. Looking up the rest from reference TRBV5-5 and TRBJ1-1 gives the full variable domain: DAGVTQSPTHLIKTRGQQVTLRCSPISGHKSVSWYQQVLGQGPQFIFQYYEKEERGRGNFPDRFSARQFPNYSSELNVNALLLGDSALYLCASSWRSSTEAFFGQGTRLTVV.